One and the same sample provided the 6 T cell receptor beta chains below, sequenced in a study of cytomegalovirus exposure and HLA in healthy donors. PCR primers comprised 60 Vbeta and 13 Jbeta primers. Generated by immunoSEQ multiplex PCR, the TCRdb table keeps only in-frame clones and is missing some. The profile shows about 120,000 clones, around 76% of them singletons. Sequencing was performed on PBMCs. The receptor source for this set is a woman aged 40 to 50 in good health and CMV-seropositive.

J is TRBJ2-1 and V is TRBV11-2; D unresolved. The CDR3 runs to 14 residues. V lost 1 base and J lost 0, with 4 bases in between. CDR1 SGHAT and CDR2 FQNNGV come from the germline V gene. The CDR3, as DNA: TGTGCCAGCAGCTTAGTCCGCTCCTACAATGAGCAGTTCTTC. Translated, it gives CASSLVRSYNEQFF.

J is TRBJ2-1 and V is TRBV5-1, with a possible D match to TRBD2 (5 bases). Trimming left V 0 bases short and J 5 bases short, with 9 bases between. Germline CDR1 and CDR2: SGHRS and YFSETQ. This CDR3 has 14 amino acids. The CDR3 here is CASSLEPSNNEQFF. The CDR3 nucleotides read TGCGCCAGCAGCTTGGAACCTAGCAACAATGAGCAGTTCTTC.

This clone appeared a single time. The chain is built from TRBV6-4 and TRBJ1-6, with 7 bases lining up with TRBD1. CDR3 length: 13 residues. The trim removed 4 bases at V and 9 bases at J, leaving 3 bases unmatched. Looked up from germline, CDR1 is MRHNA and CDR2 is SNTAGT. CDR3 coding DNA: TGTGCCAGCAGTGGACAGGGAGGTTCACCCCTCCACTTT. This sequence encodes CASSGQGGSPLHF.

The chain carries TRBV30 and TRBJ2-7, with 7 bases fitting TRBD1. J gave up 2 bases and V 5 bases, and 9 bases lay outside the gene matches. Looked up from germline, CDR1 is GTSNPN and CDR2 is SVGIG (reference sequence). This CDR3 has 14 residues. The CDR3 coding sequence is TGTGCCTGGTCTTCCGGTGGGACAGCCTACGAGCAGTACTTC. It is translated as CAWSSGGTAYEQYF.

J is TRBJ2-3 and V is TRBV10-3; D gene unclear. Trimming took off 4 bases at V and 1 base at J, with 12 bases between the two ends. The germline CDR1 and CDR2 sequences are ENHRY and SYGVKD. The CDR3 totals 15 residues. In nucleotides, the CDR3 is TGTGCCATCAGTGTTTCTAGTCGGGGCACAGATACGCAGTATTTT. Amino acid sequence: CAISVSSRGTDTQYF.

The chain is built from TRBV30 and TRBJ1-4, with D uncertain. This CDR3 has 14 amino acids. Trimming removed 7 bases from V and 7 bases from J, with 19 bases in between. CDR1 GTSNPN and CDR2 SVGIG come from the germline V gene (reference sequence). The chain's CDR3 is CAFTDQAGIEKLFF. CDR3 in DNA: TGTGCCTTCACGGACCAGGCGGGGATTGAAAAACTGTTTTTT.